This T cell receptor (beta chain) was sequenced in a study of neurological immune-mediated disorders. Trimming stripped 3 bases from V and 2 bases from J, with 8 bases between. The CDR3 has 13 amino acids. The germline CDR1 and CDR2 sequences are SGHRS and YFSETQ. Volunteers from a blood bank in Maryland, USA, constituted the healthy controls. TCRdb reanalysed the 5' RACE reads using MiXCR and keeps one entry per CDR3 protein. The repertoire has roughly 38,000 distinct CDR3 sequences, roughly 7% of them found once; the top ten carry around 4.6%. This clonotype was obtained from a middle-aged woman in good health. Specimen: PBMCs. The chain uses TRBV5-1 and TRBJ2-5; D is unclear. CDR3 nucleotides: TGCGCCAGCAGCTCCAGGCCTCAAGAGACCCAGTACTTC. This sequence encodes CASSSRPQETQYF.